Following are 9 T cell receptor beta chains from one sample sequenced in a study of blood T cell repertoires in COVID-19. Sequencing was performed with immunoSEQ multiplex PCR; in TCRdb, only in-frame clones are kept and a portion is missing. The sample lists hundreds of thousands of clones; under 95% were seen once. The sequenced material came from peripheral blood. Receptors were obtained from a young woman who had recovered from COVID-19.

This chain connects TRBV7-8 to TRBJ2-1; TRBD2 aligns across 9 bases. The V gene end was trimmed by 5 bases and the J gene end by 0 bases; junction bases not matched to a gene: 5. There are 16 residues in the CDR3. Germline V gene sequence: CDR1 SGHVS, CDR2 FQNEAQ. CDR3 region: CASSQYSGSSYNEQFF. The CDR3 coding sequence is TGTGCCAGCAGCCAGTATAGCGGGAGCTCCTACAATGAGCAGTTCTTC.

This clone appeared once. The CDR3 loop reads CASSPVVLRDTEAFF. DNA for the CDR3: TGTGCCAGCTCACCAGTGGTATTAAGAGACACTGAAGCTTTCTTT. This chain connects TRBV18 to TRBJ1-1; unclear D gene. Trimming removed 2 bases from V and 3 bases from J, with 13 bases in between. The CDR3 sequence is 15 residues long. CDR1 and CDR2 (germline): KGHSH, LQKENI.

The J gene is TRBJ1-3, the V gene TRBV27; D unclear. Between the trimmed V and J ends, which lost 8 bases and 4 bases, there was a span of 12 bases. CDR3 length equals 13 residues. CDR1 MNHEY and CDR2 SMNVEV come from the germline V gene (reference sequence). Written as DNA, the CDR3 is TGTGCCAGCGGGGAGGCCGCGGGAAACACCATATATTTT. Translation: CASGEAAGNTIYF.

The chain couples TRBV6-2 or TRBV6-3 to TRBJ2-7, with 11 bases matching TRBD2. Trimming removed 2 bases from V and 0 bases from J; junction bases left unmatched: 3. This CDR3 contains 16 residues. Germline CDR1 MNHEY, CDR2 SVGEGT. CDR3 coding DNA: TGTGCCAGCAGTTACGGGACTAGCGGTCCCTCCTACGAGCAGTACGTC. Translating gives CASSYGTSGPSYEQYV.

The chain carries TRBV2 and TRBJ2-5, with 7 nucleotides matching TRBD1. V shed 1 base, J shed 1 base, and the junction held 3 bases outside the gene matches. Germline CDR1 is SNHLY and CDR2 is FYNNEI. This CDR3 comprises 15 residues. The CDR3 protein is CASSEVGTAQETQYF. For the CDR3, the DNA is TGTGCCAGCAGTGAAGTCGGGACAGCCCAAGAGACCCAGTACTTC.

This sequence joins TRBV5-1 and TRBJ2-2; 7 nucleotides align to TRBD2. V shed 3 bases and J 1 base; nucleotides not matched to a gene: 0. The CDR3 has 14 amino acids. The V gene's germline CDR1 is SGHRS and CDR2 YFSETQ. The CDR3 DNA reads as TGCGCCAGCAGCTCTAGCGGGAACACCGGGGAGCTGTTTTTT. Its translation: CASSSSGNTGELFF.

The chain carries TRBV5-5 and TRBJ1-4; TRBD1 aligns across 7 bases. The CDR3 is 15 amino acids. V shed 3 bases, J shed 7 bases, and the junction held 9 bases outside the gene matches. Germline CDR1 and CDR2: SGHKS and YYEKEE (reference sequence). The CDR3 here is CASSYRPDRVEKLFF. The CDR3 region has the DNA TGTGCCAGCAGCTATCGCCCAGACAGGGTTGAAAAACTGTTTTTT.

A note on this clone: Other DNA sequences within the sample encode an identical CDR3. The genes are TRBV7-2 and TRBJ2-2; 7 bases are shared with TRBD1. CDR1 is SGHTA, CDR2 FQGNSA, per germline. This CDR3 contains 14 residues. The V segment lost 5 bases and the J segment 2 bases; nucleotides outside the gene matches: 2. As DNA, the CDR3 is TGTGCCAGCAGCCGGGACAGAAACACCGGGGAGCTGTTTTTT. It specifies CASSRDRNTGELFF.

The rearrangement uses TRBV29-1 and TRBJ1-4; TRBD1 agrees at 7 bases. The germline gives CDR1 SQVTM, CDR2 ANQGSEA. The CDR3 spans 12 residues. Germline trimming cut 7 bases from V and 6 bases from J; bases unmatched to any gene: 5. The DNA for the CDR3 is TGCAGCGGTGGGGGGACAGATGAAAAACTGTTTTTT. Translation gives CSGGGTDEKLFF.